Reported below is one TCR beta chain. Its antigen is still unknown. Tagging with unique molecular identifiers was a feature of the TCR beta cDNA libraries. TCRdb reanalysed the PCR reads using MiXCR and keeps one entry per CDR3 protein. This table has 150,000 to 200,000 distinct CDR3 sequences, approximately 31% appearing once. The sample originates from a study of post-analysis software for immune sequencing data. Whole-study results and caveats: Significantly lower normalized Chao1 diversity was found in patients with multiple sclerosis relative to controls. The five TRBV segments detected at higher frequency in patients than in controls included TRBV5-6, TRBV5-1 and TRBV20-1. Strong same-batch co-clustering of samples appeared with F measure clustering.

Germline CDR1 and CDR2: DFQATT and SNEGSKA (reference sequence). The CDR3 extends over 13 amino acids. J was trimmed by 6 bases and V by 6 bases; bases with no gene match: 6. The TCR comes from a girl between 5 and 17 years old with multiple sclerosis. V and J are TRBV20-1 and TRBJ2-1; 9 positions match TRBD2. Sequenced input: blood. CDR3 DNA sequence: TGCAGTGCCCTGAGCGGGAGGTCCAATGAGCAGTTCTTC. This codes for CSALSGRSNEQFF.